The next 10 T cell receptor beta chains were all read from a single sample in a study of OX40 agonist ivuxolimab in advanced cancers. Preparation of the library involved the immunoSEQ multiplex PCR assay. As stored in TCRdb, this immuneACCESS dataset retains in-frame rearrangements with V and J assigned. A fraction of the clones does not appear; measured against another copy, unresolved V genes explain less than half of the discrepancy, and the remainder lacks a known reason. Here the sample has 20,000 to 25,000 clones; about four fifths occur a single time. In total, the top ten clones hold about 23% of the sample. Specimen: CD4+ or CD8+ T cells sorted from blood, collected in a trial of the OX40 agonist ivuxolimab. These receptors all stem from an adult with an advanced solid tumor such as melanoma, head and neck, liver or kidney cancer.

The CDR3 nucleotides are TGTGCCAGCAGTCCCACTAGCTACGAGCAGTACTTC. Encoded protein: CASSPTSYEQYF. V is TRBV6-6 and J is TRBJ2-7; weak D call: TRBD2 (5 bases). The CDR3 has 12 amino acids. The germline gives CDR1 MNHNY, CDR2 SVGAGI (reference sequence). The V end was cut by 5 bases, the J end by 3 bases, with 8 bases between.

The chain joins TRBV8-2 to TRBJ2-6; the table assigns TRBD1, which was not confirmed against the DNA. TRBV8-2 corresponds to a pseudogene. The CDR3 has 15 amino acids. CDR3 coding DNA: TGTGGCATAAGTGGTACACAAAGTCGGGCCAACGTCCTGACTTTC. Its translation: CGISGTQSRANVLTF.

This chain joins TRBV19 and TRBJ1-5; the D is unclear. V lost 3 bases and J lost 6, with 9 bases in between. The germline CDR1 and CDR2 sequences are LNHDA and SQIVND (reference sequence). This CDR3 has 13 residues. CDR3 DNA: TGTGCCAGTAGTATTACCGGGATTCAGCCCCAGCATTTT. Its translation is CASSITGIQPQHF.

The chain uses TRBV5-5 and TRBJ1-1; D gene uncertain. Between the trimmed V and J ends, which lost 0 bases and 11 bases, there was a span of 11 bases. The germline V gene encodes CDR1 SGHKS and CDR2 YYEKEE (reference sequence). This CDR3 spans 12 amino acids. The CDR3 sequence: CASSLDASPAFF. The CDR3 bases are TGTGCCAGCAGCTTGGATGCCTCCCCGGCTTTCTTT.

The chain joins TRBV15 to TRBJ1-1; maybe TRBD1 (5 bases). The CDR3 runs 17 residues. V was pared by 0 bases and J by 0 bases, with 14 bases between. Germline V gives CDR1 LNHNV, CDR2 YYDKDF (reference sequence). The CDR3 reads CATSRDSWEDMNTEAFF. The CDR3 region has the DNA TGTGCCACCAGCAGAGATTCATGGGAGGACATGAACACTGAAGCTTTCTTT.

This clone was recorded once. CDR3 nucleotide sequence: TGTGCCAGCAGCATAGCCCCCGATCTCTCCTACGAGCAGTACTTC. Amino acid sequence: CASSIAPDLSYEQYF. This chain connects TRBV11-2 to TRBJ2-7; D call uncertain. V was pared by 5 bases and J by 0 bases, with 14 bases between. This CDR3 is 15 amino acids long. CDR1 is SGHAT, CDR2 FQNNGV, per germline.

The CDR3 DNA reads TGTGCCAGCAGCGTAGGTGGGGAGACTGAAGCTTTCTTT. Encoded protein: CASSVGGETEAFF. This chain connects TRBV9 to TRBJ1-1, with unresolved D. CDR1 and CDR2 (germline): SGDLS, YYNGEE. CDR3 size: 13 residues. V was clipped by 0 bases and J by 5 bases, with 8 bases between them.

The V call is TRBV7-3, the J call TRBJ2-1, with 9 bases aligning to TRBD1. From germline, CDR1 is SGHTA and CDR2 FQGTGA. Trimming at V came to 1 base and at J to 2 bases, leaving 9 bases not matched to a gene. The CDR3 is made up of 18 amino acids. For the CDR3, the DNA is TGTGCCAGCAGCTTAAATCCGGGGACAGGGAAACCCTACAATGAGCAGTTCTTC. This gives the protein CASSLNPGTGKPYNEQFF.

This CDR3 reads CASSHGPDTQYF. CDR3 in DNA: TGTGCCAGCAGCCATGGACCAGATACGCAGTATTTT. V and J are TRBV27 and TRBJ2-3; D unresolved. Trimming removed 6 bases from V and 4 bases from J, with 8 bases in between. Germline CDR1 and CDR2: MNHEY and SMNVEV (reference sequence). This CDR3 region has 12 residues.

The chain joins TRBV7-9 to TRBJ2-3; D is perhaps TRBD1 or TRBD2 (6 bases each). This CDR3 contains 15 residues. CDR1 is SEHNR, CDR2 FQNEAQ, per germline (reference sequence). V gave up 3 bases and J gave up 2 bases, with 12 bases separating them. CDR3 DNA: TGTGCCAGCAGCTTTCGGGGGCGAGACACAGATACGCAGTATTTT. It specifies CASSFRGRDTDTQYF. Combining the CDR3 with reference TRBV7-9 and TRBJ2-3 gives the whole variable domain DTGVSQNPRHKITKRGQNVTFRCDPISEHNRLYWYRQTLGQGPEFLTYFQNEAQLEKSRLLSDRFSAERPKGSFSTLEIQRTEQGDSAMYLCASSFRGRDTDTQYFGPGTRLTVL.